This TCR beta chain was recovered during a study of regulatory T cells in long-lasting Graves disease. Study overall: Antithyroid drug intake by newly diagnosed Graves' patients had lasted under 3 months.

Both iRepertoire HTBI primers and Arm-PCR of CDR3 regions were used to build the TCR beta libraries. MiXCR, applied by TCRdb to the multiplex PCR reads, yields one record per CDR3 protein. The table has approximately 480,000 distinct CDR3 sequences, about a sixth seen once. Time point denoted: newly diagnosed GD, antithyroid drugs for less than 3 months. There was RNA extracted from PBMCs, and the TCR library was made from it. The sample also formed part of further work on T cells in Graves' hyperthyroidism and ophthalmopathy. That paper states: Blood also held most thyroid clonotypes expanded beyond 0.001. It was a median 6.5 months before onset that the model predicted ophthalmopathy.

Sample: peripheral blood mononuclear cells (PBMCs), taken at new diagnosis, from a patient treated with antithyroid drugs. This receptor was taken from a middle-aged man with Graves disease.

CDR3 DNA: TGTGCCACCAGCAGAGCGACAGAAAATCAGCCCCAGCATTTT. The encoded protein is CATSRATENQPQHF. This chain uses TRBV15 with TRBJ1-5; D is perhaps TRBD1 (5 bases). CDR3 size: 14 residues. Germline V lookup: CDR1 LNHNV, CDR2 YYDKDF (reference sequence). The germline V and J ends were trimmed by 1 base and 4 bases, with 8 bases remaining between them.